Shown below are 25 T cell receptor beta chains from a single sample sequenced in a study of chemoradiotherapy in HPV16-positive cancers. Here immunoSEQ multiplex PCR was the method, and the copy in TCRdb shows in-frame clones only, minus some. The data show approximately 28,000 clones, 91% seen once. This material consisted of blood, taken from a patient who underwent chemoradiotherapy. The receptors stem from a human donor with HPV-associated anogenital cancer.

V gene TRBV19 combines with J gene TRBJ1-4; 7 bases line up with TRBD1. The CDR3 consists of 15 residues. The V and J ends lost 10 bases and 2 bases, in that order; junction bases with no gene match: 10. Looked up from germline, CDR1 is LNHDA and CDR2 is SQIVND (reference sequence). This chain's CDR3 is CATARQGWTNEKLFF. The CDR3 bases are TGTGCCACCGCTCGACAGGGCTGGACTAATGAAAAACTGTTTTTT.

The V call is TRBV7-2, the J call TRBJ2-1, with 10 bases fitting TRBD1. V was clipped by 5 bases and J by 3 bases; unmatched bases: 4. CDR1 is SGHTA and CDR2 is FQGNSA in the germline V gene. CDR3 length: 15 amino acids. CDR3 region: CASSPWTGGYNEQFF. In nucleotides, the CDR3 is TGTGCCAGCAGCCCTTGGACAGGGGGCTACAATGAGCAGTTCTTC.

This clone was found a few times. This chain uses TRBV18 with TRBJ1-1, with D perhaps matching TRBD1 (6 bases). V was pared by 1 base and J by 3 bases, with 9 bases between. This CDR3 has 14 residues. Per germline, CDR1 KGHSH and CDR2 LQKENI. The CDR3 sequence is CASSPRGADTEAFF. CDR3 coding DNA: TGTGCCAGCTCACCACGGGGGGCGGACACTGAAGCTTTCTTT.

This clone appeared a single time. The V and J genes are TRBV14 and TRBJ2-3; 8 bases are shared with TRBD1. Trimming took 6 bases from V and 1 from J; bases not matched to a gene: 6. This CDR3 spans 15 amino acids. Germline-derived CDR1 and CDR2 are SGHDN and FVKESK. Here the CDR3 reads CASRKQGVGTDTQYF. The DNA of the CDR3 is TGTGCCAGCAGGAAACAGGGGGTCGGCACAGATACGCAGTATTTT.

The rearrangement links TRBV5-4 to TRBJ2-7; no reliable D call. V lost 1 base and J 2 bases, leaving 13 bases between the germline ends. This CDR3 has 15 amino acids. The germline gives CDR1 SGHNT, CDR2 YYREEE (reference sequence). CDR3 residues: CASSLSGQGPYEQYF. The CDR3 DNA reads as TGTGCCAGCAGCTTGTCGGGCCAAGGGCCCTACGAGCAGTACTTC.

A single count supports this clone. The chain combines TRBV10-3 with TRBJ1-2; TRBD1 is a possible D gene (6 bases). CDR1 and CDR2 (germline): ENHRY, SYGVKD. The CDR3 has 15 amino acids. The V end lost 3 bases, the J end lost 1 base, and 12 bases lay between the germline ends. CDR3 loop: CAISEGGAINYGYTF. The CDR3, as DNA: TGTGCCATCAGTGAAGGGGGGGCGATTAACTATGGCTACACCTTC.

The rearrangement joins TRBV11-1 to TRBJ2-1, with TRBD1 matching 12 bases. CDR1 is SGHAT, CDR2 FQDESV, per germline (reference sequence). CDR3 length equals 14 residues. Losses at the gene ends were 6 bases for V and 8 bases for J; bases not matched to a gene: 5. The CDR3 DNA follows: TGTGCCAGCAGGTCCGGGACAGGGGGCTATGAGCAGTTCTTC. This gives the protein CASRSGTGGYEQFF.

V gene TRBV4-1 combines with J gene TRBJ2-5; D possibly corresponds to TRBD1 (6 bases). Germline V CDR1 and CDR2: MGHRA, YSYEKL. V was trimmed by 3 bases and J by 4 bases, leaving 15 bases between them. The CDR3 loop spans 15 amino acids. In DNA form, the CDR3 reads TGCGCCAGCAGCCAGGCAGGGGCGGCCTCAGAGACCCAGTACTTC. It codes for CASSQAGAASETQYF.

This clone has more than one count but fewer than ten. The rearrangement links TRBV7-2 to TRBJ1-2; a weak D match, TRBD1 (6 bases). CDR3 length: 16 amino acids. V shed 4 bases and J shed 1 base, with 16 bases lying between them. Germline CDR1 and CDR2: SGHTA and FQGNSA. CDR3 region: CASSSGGFTLNYGYTF. The DNA for the CDR3 is TGTGCCAGCAGCTCGGGGGGCTTCACCCTTAACTATGGCTACACCTTC.

This clone appeared once. The chain combines TRBV5-1 with TRBJ1-1; D might be TRBD1 (5 bases). Trimming took off 7 bases at V and 8 bases at J, with 27 bases between the two ends. The CDR3 sequence is 16 residues long. CDR1 is SGHRS and CDR2 is YFSETQ in the germline V gene. CDR3 region: CASRPWGTASAGEAFF. The DNA of the CDR3 is TGCGCCAGCCGACCATGGGGGACCGCCTCGGCGGGGGAAGCTTTCTTT.

CDR3 DNA: TGTGCCAGCAGCCCTCTAGCGGGGACCTTCTACAATGAGCAGTTCTTC. This gives the protein CASSPLAGTFYNEQFF. The chain has TRBV11-2 and TRBJ2-1; 9 bases are a match to TRBD2. CDR3 size: 16 residues. After removal of 5 bases from V and 3 bases from J, the junction contained 8 bases not matched to a gene. Germline V gives CDR1 SGHAT, CDR2 FQNNGV.

J is TRBJ2-5 and V is TRBV5-6; TRBD2 agrees at 12 bases. In germline, CDR1 is SGHDT, CDR2 YYEEEE. The CDR3 loop spans 16 amino acids. V lost 4 bases and J lost 4; bases outside the gene matches: 8. CDR3 amino acids: CASSPASGGAGETQYF. The CDR3 nucleotides read TGTGCCAGCAGCCCCGCTAGCGGGGGGGCCGGAGAGACCCAGTACTTC.

The rearrangement joins TRBV30 to TRBJ2-3, with 9 bases matching TRBD1. After removal of 2 bases from V and 2 bases from J, the junction contained 5 bases not matched to a gene. CDR1 is GTSNPN and CDR2 is SVGIG in the germline V gene (reference sequence). The CDR3 consists of 15 residues. The CDR3 region is CAWSRTGAHTDTQYF. CDR3 bases: TGTGCCTGGAGTAGGACAGGGGCCCACACAGATACGCAGTATTTT.

This clone was seen once. This chain connects TRBV6-5 to TRBJ2-7; D gene uncertain. CDR1 and CDR2 from the germline V gene are MNHEY and SVGAGI. The CDR3 totals 13 residues. The V and J ends lost 2 bases and 0 bases respectively, with 5 bases between them. CDR3 residues: CASSYDHSYEQYF. The CDR3 DNA sequence: TGTGCCAGCAGTTACGACCACTCCTACGAGCAGTACTTC.

The chain links TRBV7-6 to TRBJ2-2; no clear D gene. The CDR3 consists of 13 residues. Trimming took 4 bases from V and 8 from J, leaving 11 bases between them. CDR1 SGHVS and CDR2 FNYEAQ come from the germline V gene. The CDR3 DNA follows: TGTGCCAGCAGCTCCACGTGGGTAGGGGAGCTGTTTTTT. It translates to CASSSTWVGELFF. Filled out from reference TRBV7-6 and TRBJ2-2, the complete variable domain reads GAGVSQSPRYKVTKRGQDVALRCDPISGHVSLYWYRQALGQGPEFLTYFNYEAQQDKSGLPNDRFSAERPEGSISTLTIQRTEQRDSAMYRCASSSTWVGELFFGEGSRLTVL.

The rearrangement joins TRBV5-4 to TRBJ1-6; 7 bases match TRBD1. The germline CDR1 and CDR2 sequences are SGHNT and YYREEE (reference sequence). There are 16 residues in the CDR3. The junction had 6 bases not matched to a gene; V was cut back by 4 bases and J by 2 bases. The CDR3 DNA reads as TGTGCCAGCAGCGACAGGGATGGACCCTATAATTCACCCCTCCACTTT. Translation: CASSDRDGPYNSPLHF.

The chain links TRBV28 to TRBJ2-3; D may be TRBD2 (5 bases). This CDR3 spans 15 amino acids. V was clipped by 3 bases and J by 0 bases, with 10 bases between them. Germline V gives CDR1 MDHEN, CDR2 SYDVKM. The CDR3 loop is CASSFSGPSTDTQYF. CDR3 nucleotide sequence: TGTGCCAGCAGTTTCAGCGGCCCTAGCACAGATACGCAGTATTTT.

This rearrangement joins TRBV4-3 to TRBJ1-4; D is ambiguous. Trimming took off 4 bases at V and 7 bases at J, with 16 bases between the two ends. From germline, CDR1 is LGHNA and CDR2 YSLEER. The CDR3 is made up of 15 amino acids. CDR3 region: CASSPPHGAGEKLFF. The CDR3 nucleotides are TGCGCCAGCAGCCCCCCCCACGGAGCGGGTGAAAAACTGTTTTTT.

This CDR3 is CAWSTGSGANVLTF. CDR3 coding DNA: TGTGCCTGGAGTACGGGCTCTGGGGCCAACGTCCTGACTTTC. This chain connects TRBV30 to TRBJ2-6, with no clear D. The germline gives CDR1 GTSNPN, CDR2 SVGIG (reference sequence). Trimming cost V 2 bases and J 0 bases, with 5 bases left between them. This CDR3 is built from 14 residues.

The V gene is TRBV7-9, the J gene TRBJ1-4; D is possibly TRBD1 (5 bases). Per the germline V gene, CDR1 is SEHNR and CDR2 is FQNEAQ (reference sequence). V was shortened by 5 bases and J by 8 bases, with 18 bases between the two germline ends. The CDR3 length is 15 residues. The CDR3 here is CASSQSSMGEEKLFF. CDR3 DNA: TGTGCCAGCAGCCAGTCGAGCATGGGGGAAGAAAAACTGTTTTTT.

This chain joins TRBV2 and TRBJ1-1, with D perhaps TRBD1 (5 bases). The CDR3 is 15 residues long. Germline V gene data show CDR1 as SNHLY and CDR2 as FYNNEI. Trimming shortened V by 6 bases and J by 0 bases, and 14 bases separated the two germline ends. CDR3 nucleotides: TGTGCCAGCAGGTACGGCAGGGCCATGAACACTGAAGCTTTCTTT. Residues: CASRYGRAMNTEAFF. Supplemented by reference TRBV2 and TRBJ1-1, the full variable domain reads EPEVTQTPSHQVTQMGQEVILRCVPISNHLYFYWYRQILGQKVEFLVSFYNNEISEKSEIFDDQFSVERPDGSNFTLKIRSTKLEDSAMYFCASRYGRAMNTEAFFGQGTRLTVV.

The V gene is TRBV6-5, the J gene TRBJ2-7; no definite D call. The CDR3 is 13 amino acids. CDR1 MNHEY and CDR2 SVGAGI come from the germline V gene. Trimming shortened V by 2 bases and J by 1 base, and 6 bases separated the two germline ends. The CDR3 spells CASSYEQSYEQYF. The DNA of the CDR3 is TGTGCCAGCAGTTACGAACAGTCCTACGAGCAGTACTTC.

This clone came up a few times. The genes are TRBV6-5 and TRBJ2-7; tentatively, D is TRBD1 (5 bases). V lost 2 bases and J 0 bases, leaving 11 bases between the germline ends. Germline assignment: CDR1 MNHEY and CDR2 SVGAGI. The CDR3 spans 15 residues. CDR3: CASSYNRKSSYEQYF. CDR3 DNA sequence: TGTGCCAGCAGTTACAACAGGAAGAGCTCCTACGAGCAGTACTTC.

The chain is built from TRBV5-1 and TRBJ2-2; no clear D gene. V was clipped by 4 bases and J by 6 bases, with 10 bases between them. The CDR3 has 13 amino acids. Germline CDR1 and CDR2: SGHRS and YFSETQ. The DNA of the CDR3 is TGCGCCAGCAGCCCCGTTGTTTCCGGGGAGCTGTTTTTT. Translated: CASSPVVSGELFF.

This clone was observed once. The chain links TRBV18 to TRBJ2-7, with D perhaps matching TRBD2 (5 bases). CDR1 and CDR2 (germline): KGHSH, LQKENI. The V end was cut by 3 bases, the J end by 3 bases, with 12 bases between. The CDR3 sequence is 14 residues long. Here the CDR3 reads CASSPRPGSYEQYF. The CDR3 DNA reads TGTGCCAGCTCACCTCGGCCTGGGAGCTACGAGCAGTACTTC.